This T cell receptor delta chain was sequenced in a study of gamma-delta chains in newborns, infants, children. Study background: Polyclonal expansion of innate γδ T cells after birth follows microbial exposure.

TCRdb fed the reads into CATT to redo clone calling. The sample holds about 5,200 delta-chain clones, 3% to 3.5% seen once. This clonotype originated in a child who was a newborn, infant or young child, either healthy, febrile or measles-vaccinated (not recorded which). The sample was blood.

The CDR3 region is CAYRSALLPDWRGKLIF. The CDR3 DNA reads TGTGCTTATAGGAGCGCGCTTCTCCCGGACTGGAGAGGTAAACTCATCTTT. The gene calls are TRAV38-2/DV8 and TRDJ1, with D possibly being TRDD3 (5 bases). The CDR3 runs 17 residues. V lost 0 bases and J lost 7, with 22 bases in between. Germline CDR1 reads TSESDYY; CDR2 reads QEAYKQQN.